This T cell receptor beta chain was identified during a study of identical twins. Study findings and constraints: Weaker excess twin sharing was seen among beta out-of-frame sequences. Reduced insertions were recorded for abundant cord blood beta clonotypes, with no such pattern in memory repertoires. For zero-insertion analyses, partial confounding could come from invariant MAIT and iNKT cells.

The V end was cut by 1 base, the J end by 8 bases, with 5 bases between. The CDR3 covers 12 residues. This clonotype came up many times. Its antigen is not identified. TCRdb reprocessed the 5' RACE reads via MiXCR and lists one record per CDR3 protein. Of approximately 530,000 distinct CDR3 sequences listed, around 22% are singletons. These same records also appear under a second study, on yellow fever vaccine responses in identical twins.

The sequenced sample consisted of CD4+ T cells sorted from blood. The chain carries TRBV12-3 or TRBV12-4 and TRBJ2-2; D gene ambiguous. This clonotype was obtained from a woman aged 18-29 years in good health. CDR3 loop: CASSLGGGELFF. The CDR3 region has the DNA TGTGCCAGCAGTTTAGGAGGTGGGGAGCTGTTTTTT.